Following are 19 T cell receptor beta chains from one sample sequenced in a study of T cell changes during pregnancy in multiple sclerosis. The method was immunoSEQ multiplex PCR; TCRdb's version includes in-frame clones alone and lacks a portion of them. The table has roughly 56,000 clones, about 90% seen once; the top ten hold approximately 0.49%. The sequenced sample was CD4+ T cells from peripheral blood mononuclear cells, obtained after pregnancy. All receptors derive from a female donor in good health, enrolled as a control in a pregnancy study.

Only a few counts were recorded for this clone. The V call is TRBV7-9, the J call TRBJ2-5; 7 positions agree with TRBD1. Trimming took 6 bases from V and 2 from J; bases not matched to a gene: 18. Germline V gene data show CDR1 as SEHNR and CDR2 as FQNEAQ (reference sequence). The CDR3 extends over 18 amino acids. In DNA form, the CDR3 reads TGTGCCAGCAGTCATAGCTCCGATGGGACAGACCCACAAGAGACCCAGTACTTC. It codes for CASSHSSDGTDPQETQYF. The full variable domain, its missing parts supplied by reference TRBV7-9 and TRBJ2-5, is DTGVSQNPRHKITKRGQNVTFRCDPISEHNRLYWYRQTLGQGPEFLTYFQNEAQLEKSRLLSDRFSAERPKGSFSTLEIQRTEQGDSAMYLCASSHSSDGTDPQETQYFGPGTRLLVL.

The count of this clone is one. The chain employs TRBV7-2 and TRBJ1-2; unclear D gene. The CDR3 contains 15 residues. V lost 5 bases and J 6 bases, leaving 19 bases between the germline ends. Per germline, CDR1 SGHTA and CDR2 FQGNSA. The CDR3 DNA sequence: TGTGCCAGCAGCCCCAATGCGGGTAGGGTGGATGGCTACACCTTC. The encoded protein is CASSPNAGRVDGYTF.

This clone was seen only once. The V gene is TRBV10-3, the J gene TRBJ1-1, with TRBD1 identical over 7 bases. With 10 bases clipped from V and 4 bases from J, the junction kept 9 bases outside the gene matches. The CDR3 has 13 amino acids. The germline CDR1 and CDR2 sequences are ENHRY and SYGVKD. The DNA for the CDR3 is TGTGCCACCACGAGACAGGGTGGCACTGAAGCTTTCTTT. It is translated as CATTRQGGTEAFF.

The rearrangement links TRBV27 to TRBJ2-7, with 12 bases lining up with TRBD2. Germline V CDR1 and CDR2: MNHEY, SMNVEV (reference sequence). The CDR3 is 16 residues long. After removal of 5 bases from V and 1 base from J, the junction contained 6 bases not matched to a gene. The CDR3 is CASSKNGLAGSYEQYF. CDR3 nucleotides: TGTGCCAGCAGTAAGAACGGACTAGCGGGATCCTACGAGCAGTACTTC.

The chain carries TRBV5-4 and TRBJ2-3; no clear D. V was cut by 0 bases and J by 1 base, with 6 bases left in between. Germline CDR1 reads SGHNT; CDR2 reads YYREEE (reference sequence). CDR3 size: 14 residues. CDR3 coding DNA: TGTGCCAGCAGCTTGGAGACTGGCACAGATACGCAGTATTTT. Its translation: CASSLETGTDTQYF.

The chain has TRBV7-8 and TRBJ1-5, with D maybe TRBD1 (6 bases). The V gene lost 5 bases and the J gene lost 4 bases, with 12 bases spanning the gap. The CDR3 totals 14 residues. In germline, CDR1 is SGHVS, CDR2 FQNEAQ. The DNA for the CDR3 is TGTGCCAGCAGCCCAGGACAGTTTAATCAGCCCCAGCATTTT. Amino acid sequence: CASSPGQFNQPQHF.

The V and J genes are TRBV30 and TRBJ2-1, with a possible D match to TRBD2 (5 bases). This CDR3 is 13 amino acids long. V was clipped by 3 bases and J by 4 bases, with 10 bases between them. Germline CDR1 and CDR2: GTSNPN and SVGIG (reference sequence). This chain's CDR3 is CAWRRGTYNEQFF. The CDR3 region has the DNA TGTGCCTGGAGACGGGGTACGTACAATGAGCAGTTCTTC.

This clone was recorded once. The rearrangement joins TRBV5-1 to TRBJ2-2; 11 nucleotides agree with TRBD1. The V gene end was trimmed by 4 bases and the J gene end by 4 bases; junction bases not matched to a gene: 12. The CDR3 extends over 18 amino acids. From germline, CDR1 is SGHRS and CDR2 YFSETQ. The CDR3 reads CASSAGGTGGLGTGELFF. Here the CDR3 DNA reads TGCGCCAGCAGCGCCGGTGGGACAGGGGGATTAGGCACCGGGGAGCTGTTTTTT.

This sequence joins TRBV6-5 and TRBJ2-3, with D tentatively TRBD2 (6 bases). This CDR3 has 12 residues. From germline, CDR1 is MNHEY and CDR2 SVGAGI. Trimming took off 4 bases at V and 10 bases at J, with 12 bases between the two ends. Here the CDR3 reads CASSSPPGAQYF. The CDR3 bases are TGTGCCAGCAGTTCCCCCCCGGGGGCGCAGTATTTT.

This chain links TRBV5-1 with TRBJ1-1; 7 bases are shared with TRBD1. The junction had 6 bases not matched to a gene; V was cut back by 2 bases and J by 5 bases. Germline lookup yields CDR1 SGHRS and CDR2 YFSETQ. The CDR3 is 14 amino acids. CDR3 DNA sequence: TGCGCCAGCAGCTTTCGACAGGGTGGAACTGAAGCTTTCTTT. Its translation is CASSFRQGGTEAFF.

This chain joins TRBV15 and TRBJ2-2, with 9 bases fitting TRBD2. CDR1 LNHNV and CDR2 YYDKDF come from the germline V gene (reference sequence). The CDR3 consists of 17 residues. J was trimmed by 7 bases and V by 5 bases; bases with no gene match: 14. The DNA for the CDR3 is TGTGCCACCAGCTCCCTTGCGGGGGGGCCCCGAGGCGGGGAGCTGTTTTTT. Translated: CATSSLAGGPRGGELFF.

The chain couples TRBV6-5 to TRBJ2-2; TRBD2 might be the D (5 bases). The germline V gene encodes CDR1 MNHEY and CDR2 SVGAGI. The CDR3 totals 15 residues. The V and J ends lost 11 bases and 2 bases respectively, with 18 bases between them. The CDR3 bases are TGTGCCTCGGGGAGAGGGCGAGGAAACACCGGGGAGCTGTTTTTT. Protein sequence: CASGRGRGNTGELFF.

This clone was observed a few times. J is TRBJ1-6 and V is TRBV4-2, with TRBD1 identical over 7 bases. CDR1 is LGHNA and CDR2 is YNFKEQ in the germline V gene. V trimming: 2 bases; J trimming: 10 bases; junction bases outside the gene matches: 11. The CDR3 is 16 residues long. This CDR3 is CASSQLSGTVGSPLHF. The CDR3 DNA is TGTGCCAGCAGCCAACTATCCGGGACAGTTGGCTCACCCCTCCACTTT.

This rearrangement joins TRBV4-3 to TRBJ2-7; 11 bases are a match to TRBD1. Losses at the gene ends were 3 bases for V and 1 base for J; bases not matched to a gene: 2. The CDR3 is 15 amino acids. Germline CDR1 LGHNA, CDR2 YSLEER. CDR3 DNA sequence: TGCGCCAGCAGCCAGGGGACAGGGGGATCCTACGAGCAGTACTTC. Its translation is CASSQGTGGSYEQYF.

The CDR3 nucleotides are TGTGCCAGTACCACAAGTACTGGGGGACTAGATACGCAGTATTTT. Translation gives CASTTSTGGLDTQYF. The V gene is TRBV19, the J gene TRBJ2-3, with D maybe TRBD2 (6 bases). Germline V gene data show CDR1 as LNHDA and CDR2 as SQIVND (reference sequence). The CDR3 covers 15 residues. V shed 7 bases and J shed 5 bases, with 19 bases lying between them.

The genes are TRBV11-3 and TRBJ2-2; TRBD2 agrees at 8 bases. Per the germline V gene, CDR1 is SGHNT and CDR2 is YENEEA. The V segment lost 5 bases and the J segment 4 bases; nucleotides outside the gene matches: 9. The CDR3 covers 16 residues. The CDR3 nucleotides are TGTGCCAGCAGCCCGTATAGCGGGGAGGGCACCGGGGAGCTGTTTTTT. Its translation: CASSPYSGEGTGELFF. Using reference TRBV11-3 and TRBJ2-2 for the parts outside the CDR3, the full variable domain is EAGVVQSPRYKIIEKKQPVAFWCNPISGHNTLYWYLQNLGQGPELLIRYENEEAVDDSQLPKDRFSAERLKGVDSTLKIQPAELGDSAVYLCASSPYSGEGTGELFFGEGSRLTVL.

The rearrangement joins TRBV7-2 to TRBJ2-1; 7 bases map to TRBD2. The CDR3 sequence is 15 residues long. V shed 3 bases, J shed 3 bases, and the junction held 5 bases outside the gene matches. Germline V CDR1 and CDR2: SGHTA, FQGNSA. CDR3 in DNA: TGTGCCAGCAGCTTGGGGCGGGGGTACTACAATGAGCAGTTCTTC. Its protein is CASSLGRGYYNEQFF.

This chain connects TRBV29-1 to TRBJ2-1; 7 bases are shared with TRBD2. This CDR3 has 17 amino acids. The V gene's germline CDR1 is SQVTM and CDR2 ANQGSEA. Trimming took 2 bases from V and 0 from J; bases not matched to a gene: 10. The CDR3 region has the DNA TGCAGCGTTGAAACCCAGCGGGGTTTAAGCTCCTACAATGAGCAGTTCTTC. Encoded protein: CSVETQRGLSSYNEQFF.

The rearrangement links TRBV18 to TRBJ1-5, with TRBD1 matching over 7 bases. Losses at the gene ends were 0 bases for V and 3 bases for J; bases not matched to a gene: 2. The CDR3 spans 15 residues. Germline loops: CDR1 KGHSH, CDR2 LQKENI. The CDR3 DNA reads as TGTGCCAGCTCACCACCGGGACAGCTCAATCAGCCCCAGCATTTT. Its translation is CASSPPGQLNQPQHF.